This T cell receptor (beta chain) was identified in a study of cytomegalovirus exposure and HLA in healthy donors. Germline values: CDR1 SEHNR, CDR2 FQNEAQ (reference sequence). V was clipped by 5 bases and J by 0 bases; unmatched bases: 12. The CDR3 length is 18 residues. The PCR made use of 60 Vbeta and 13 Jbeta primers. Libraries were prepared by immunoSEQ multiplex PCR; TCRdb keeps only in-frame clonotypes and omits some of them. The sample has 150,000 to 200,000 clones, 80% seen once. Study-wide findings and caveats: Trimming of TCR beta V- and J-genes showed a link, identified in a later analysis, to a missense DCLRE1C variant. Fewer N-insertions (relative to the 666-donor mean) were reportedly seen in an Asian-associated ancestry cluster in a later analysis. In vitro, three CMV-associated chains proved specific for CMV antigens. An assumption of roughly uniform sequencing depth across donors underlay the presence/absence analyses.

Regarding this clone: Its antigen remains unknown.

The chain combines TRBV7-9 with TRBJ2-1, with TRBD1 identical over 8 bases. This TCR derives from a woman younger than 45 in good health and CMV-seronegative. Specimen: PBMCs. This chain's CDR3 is CASSKDRDSHSSYNEQFF. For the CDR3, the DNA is TGTGCCAGCAGCAAGGACAGGGATTCCCATAGCTCCTACAATGAGCAGTTCTTC.